The next 5 T cell receptor beta chains were all read from a single sample in a study of cytomegalovirus exposure and HLA in healthy donors. Use of 60 Vbeta and 13 Jbeta primers characterized the PCR. Using immunoSEQ multiplex PCR, the repertoire was profiled, and TCRdb retains in-frame clones only, with some absent. The sample lists some 190,000 clones; roughly 74% were seen once. The sequenced sample was PBMCs. These receptor sequences come from a female donor in good health and CMV-seronegative.

This chain connects TRBV11-3 to TRBJ2-7; 7 positions agree with TRBD1. This CDR3 comprises 12 residues. The V gene's germline CDR1 is SGHNT and CDR2 YENEEA. The V and J ends lost 5 bases and 3 bases, in that order; junction bases with no gene match: 1. In DNA, the CDR3 is TGTGCCAGCAGCCGGACAGGCTACGAGCAGTACTTC. This gives the protein CASSRTGYEQYF.

This clone was counted a single time. The gene calls are TRBV2 and TRBJ2-5, with TRBD2 matching over 7 bases. The CDR3 has 12 residues. Looked up from germline, CDR1 is SNHLY and CDR2 is FYNNEI. V trimming: 9 bases; J trimming: 2 bases; junction bases outside the gene matches: 3. The CDR3 is CASKAGQETQYF. CDR3 sequence (DNA): TGTGCCAGTAAAGCGGGGCAAGAGACCCAGTACTTC.

CDR3 sequence (DNA): TGCGCCAGCAGCCAAGAATGGGCTAGCGGGAGGGCCGGGGAGCTGTTTTTT. Translation gives CASSQEWASGRAGELFF. The V and J genes are TRBV4-3 and TRBJ2-2, with 12 positions matching TRBD2. The trim removed 0 bases at V and 6 bases at J, leaving 5 bases unmatched. CDR3 size: 17 residues. Germline values: CDR1 LGHNA, CDR2 YSLEER.

This clone was picked up a small number of times. The chain recombines TRBV2 with TRBJ2-5; 7 nucleotides line up with TRBD1. TRBJ2-7 matches the DNA end more closely, so the J call is doubtful. The CDR3 sequence is 14 residues long. CDR1 and CDR2 from the germline V gene are SNHLY and FYNNEI. CDR3 sequence: CASILDRVKLEQYF. CDR3 sequence (DNA): TGTGCCAGCATCCTAGACAGGGTGAAGCTCGAGCAGTACTTC.

The J gene is TRBJ2-7, the V gene TRBV6-6; 10 positions match TRBD1. Germline assignment: CDR1 MNHNY and CDR2 SVGAGI (reference sequence). After removal of 6 bases from V and 4 bases from J, the junction contained 12 bases not matched to a gene. The CDR3 has 16 residues. The CDR3 spells CASSLTGGAILYEQYF. In DNA, the CDR3 is TGTGCCAGCAGCCTGACAGGGGGCGCGATCCTATACGAGCAGTACTTC.